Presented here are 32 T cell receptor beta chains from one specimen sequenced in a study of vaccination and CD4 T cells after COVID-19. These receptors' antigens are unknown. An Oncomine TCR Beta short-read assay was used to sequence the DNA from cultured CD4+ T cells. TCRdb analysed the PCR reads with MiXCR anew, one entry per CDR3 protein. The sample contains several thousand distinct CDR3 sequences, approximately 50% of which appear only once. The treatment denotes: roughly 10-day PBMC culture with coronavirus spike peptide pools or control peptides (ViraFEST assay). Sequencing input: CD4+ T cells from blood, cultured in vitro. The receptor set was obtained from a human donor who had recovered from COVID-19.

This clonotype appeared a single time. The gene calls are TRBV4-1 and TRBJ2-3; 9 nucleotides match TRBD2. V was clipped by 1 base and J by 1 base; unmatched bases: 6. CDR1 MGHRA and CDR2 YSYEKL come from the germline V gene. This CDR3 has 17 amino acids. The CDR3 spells CASSQAASGARTDTQYF. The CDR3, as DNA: TGCGCCAGCAGCCAAGCCGCTAGCGGGGCCCGCACAGATACGCAGTATTTT.

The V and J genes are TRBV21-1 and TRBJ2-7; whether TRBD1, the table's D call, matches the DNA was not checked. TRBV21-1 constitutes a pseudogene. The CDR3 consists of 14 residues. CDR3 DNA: TGTGCCAGCAGCGCCCCGGAGGACACCTACGAGCAGTACTTC. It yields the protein CASSAPEDTYEQYF.

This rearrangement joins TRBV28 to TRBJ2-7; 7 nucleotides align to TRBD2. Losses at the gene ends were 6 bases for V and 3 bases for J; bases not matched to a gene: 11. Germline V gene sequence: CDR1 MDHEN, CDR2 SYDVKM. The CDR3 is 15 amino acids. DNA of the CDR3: TGTGCCAGCAGCAAAAGCTCTAGCGGATTCTACGAGCAGTACTTC. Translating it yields CASSKSSSGFYEQYF.

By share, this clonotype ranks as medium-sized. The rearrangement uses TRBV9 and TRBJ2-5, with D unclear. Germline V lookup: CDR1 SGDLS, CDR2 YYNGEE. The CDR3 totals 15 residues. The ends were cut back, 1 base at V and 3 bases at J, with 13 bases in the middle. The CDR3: CASSVNGHLEETQYF. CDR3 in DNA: TGTGCCAGCAGCGTAAATGGGCACTTGGAAGAGACCCAGTACTTC.

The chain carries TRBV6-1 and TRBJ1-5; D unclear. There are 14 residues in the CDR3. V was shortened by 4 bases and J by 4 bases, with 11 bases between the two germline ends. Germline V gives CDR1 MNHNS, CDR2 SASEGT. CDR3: CASSAREQNQPQHF. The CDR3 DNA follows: TGTGCCAGCAGTGCCCGGGAGCAAAATCAGCCCCAGCATTTT.

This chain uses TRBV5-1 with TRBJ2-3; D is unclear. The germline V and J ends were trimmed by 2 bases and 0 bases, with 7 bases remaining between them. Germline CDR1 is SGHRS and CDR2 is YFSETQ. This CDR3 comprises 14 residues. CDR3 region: CASSFGGSTDTQYF. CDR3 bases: TGCGCCAGCAGCTTTGGCGGAAGCACAGATACGCAGTATTTT.

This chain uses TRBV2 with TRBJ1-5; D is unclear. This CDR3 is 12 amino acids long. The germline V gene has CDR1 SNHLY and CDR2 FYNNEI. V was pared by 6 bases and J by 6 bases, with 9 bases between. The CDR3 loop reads CASRLEGQPQHF. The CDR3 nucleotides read TGTGCCAGCAGACTCGAGGGTCAGCCCCAGCATTTT.

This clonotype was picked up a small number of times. In DNA, the CDR3 is TGCGCCAGCAGCCCTCGACAGGGACAAGATACGCAGTATTTT. Protein product: CASSPRQGQDTQYF. The J gene is TRBJ2-3, the V gene TRBV4-3; 7 nucleotides align to TRBD1. Germline-derived CDR1 and CDR2 are LGHNA and YSLEER. The CDR3 covers 14 residues. V shed 4 bases, J shed 5 bases, and the junction held 6 bases outside the gene matches.

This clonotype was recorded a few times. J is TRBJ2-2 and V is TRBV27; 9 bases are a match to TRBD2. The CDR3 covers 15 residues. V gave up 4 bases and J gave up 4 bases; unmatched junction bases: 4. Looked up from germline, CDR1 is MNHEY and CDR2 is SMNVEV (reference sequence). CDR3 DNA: TGTGCCAGCAGTTGGTGGCGGGAGGGCACCGGGGAGCTGTTTTTT. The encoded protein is CASSWWREGTGELFF.

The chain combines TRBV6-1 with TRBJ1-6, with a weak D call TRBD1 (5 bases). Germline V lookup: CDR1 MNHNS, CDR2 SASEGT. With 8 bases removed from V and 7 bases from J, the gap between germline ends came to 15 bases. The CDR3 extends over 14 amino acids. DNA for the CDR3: TGTGCCAGCGGGGGATCCCTTCGGAATTCACCCCTCCACTTT. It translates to CASGGSLRNSPLHF.

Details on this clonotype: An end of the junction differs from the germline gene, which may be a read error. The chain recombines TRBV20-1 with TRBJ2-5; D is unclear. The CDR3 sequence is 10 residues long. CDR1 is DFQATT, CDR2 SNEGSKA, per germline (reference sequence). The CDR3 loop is CSARGETQHF. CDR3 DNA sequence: TGCAGTGCTAGAGGAGAGACCCAGCACTTC.

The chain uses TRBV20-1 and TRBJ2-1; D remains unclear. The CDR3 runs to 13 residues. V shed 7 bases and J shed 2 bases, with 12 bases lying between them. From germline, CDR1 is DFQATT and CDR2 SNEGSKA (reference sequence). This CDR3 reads CSGERRTYNEQFF. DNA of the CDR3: TGCAGTGGAGAGAGGCGAACCTACAATGAGCAGTTCTTC.

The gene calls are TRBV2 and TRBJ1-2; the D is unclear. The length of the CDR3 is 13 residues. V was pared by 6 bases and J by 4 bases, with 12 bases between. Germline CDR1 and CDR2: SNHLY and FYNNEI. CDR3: CASRGGFRYGYTF. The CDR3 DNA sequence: TGTGCCAGCAGAGGCGGATTCCGCTATGGCTACACCTTC. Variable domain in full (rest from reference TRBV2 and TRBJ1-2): EPEVTQTPSHQVTQMGQEVILRCVPISNHLYFYWYRQILGQKVEFLVSFYNNEISEKSEIFDDQFSVERPDGSNFTLKIRSTKLEDSAMYFCASRGGFRYGYTFGSGTRLTVV.

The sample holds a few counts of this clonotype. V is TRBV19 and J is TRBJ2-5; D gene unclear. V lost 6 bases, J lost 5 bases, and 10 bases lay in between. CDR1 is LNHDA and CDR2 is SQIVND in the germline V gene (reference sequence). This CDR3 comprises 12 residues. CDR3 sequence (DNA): TGTGCCAGTAGGAATAGAAGGGAGACCCAGTACTTC. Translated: CASRNRRETQYF.

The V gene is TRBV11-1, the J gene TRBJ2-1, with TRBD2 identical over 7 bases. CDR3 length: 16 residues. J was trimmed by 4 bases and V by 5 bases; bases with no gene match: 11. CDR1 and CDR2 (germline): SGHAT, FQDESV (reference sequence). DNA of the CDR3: TGTGCCAGCAGCCCCCTTAGCGGGTTCGCGTACAATGAGCAGTTCTTC. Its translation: CASSPLSGFAYNEQFF.

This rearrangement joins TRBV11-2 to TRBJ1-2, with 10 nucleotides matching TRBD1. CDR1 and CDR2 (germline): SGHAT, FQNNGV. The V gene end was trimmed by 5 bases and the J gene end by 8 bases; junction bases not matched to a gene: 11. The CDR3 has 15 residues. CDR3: CASSPVRRDRGGYTF. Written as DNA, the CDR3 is TGTGCCAGCAGCCCGGTCCGCCGGGACAGGGGCGGCTACACCTTC.

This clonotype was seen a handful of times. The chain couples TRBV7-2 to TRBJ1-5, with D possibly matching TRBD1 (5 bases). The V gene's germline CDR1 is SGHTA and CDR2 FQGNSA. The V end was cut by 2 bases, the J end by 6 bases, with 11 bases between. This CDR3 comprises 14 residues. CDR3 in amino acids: CASSLRGGTQPQHF. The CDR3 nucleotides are TGTGCCAGCAGCTTACGAGGAGGGACTCAGCCCCAGCATTTT. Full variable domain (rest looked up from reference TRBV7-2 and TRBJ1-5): GAGVSQSPSNKVTEKGKDVELRCDPISGHTALYWYRQSLGQGLEFLIYFQGNSAPDKSGLPSDRFSAERTGGSVSTLTIQRTQQEDSAVYLCASSLRGGTQPQHFGDGTRLSIL.

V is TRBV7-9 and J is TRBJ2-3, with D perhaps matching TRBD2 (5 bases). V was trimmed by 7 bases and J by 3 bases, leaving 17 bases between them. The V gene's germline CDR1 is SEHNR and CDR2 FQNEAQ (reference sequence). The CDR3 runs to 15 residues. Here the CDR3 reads CASTVMGVLTDTQYF. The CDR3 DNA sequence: TGTGCCAGCACCGTTATGGGAGTTCTAACAGATACGCAGTATTTT.

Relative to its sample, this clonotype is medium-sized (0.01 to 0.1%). The CDR3 nucleotides are TGCGCCAGCAGCGGGGGTCGGGGGCTTGATACTGAAGCTTTCTTT. It translates to CASSGGRGLDTEAFF. The J gene is TRBJ1-1, the V gene TRBV5-1; D is perhaps TRBD1 (6 bases). The length of the CDR3 is 15 residues. Trimming stripped 4 bases from V and 5 bases from J, with 18 bases between. Germline CDR1 reads SGHRS; CDR2 reads YFSETQ. Based on the CDR3 plus reference TRBV5-1 and TRBJ1-1, the full variable domain is KAGVTQTPRYLIKTRGQQVTLSCSPISGHRSVSWYQQTPGQGLQFLFEYFSETQRNKGNFPGRFSGRQFSNSRSEMNVSTLELGDSALYLCASSGGRGLDTEAFFGQGTRLTVV.

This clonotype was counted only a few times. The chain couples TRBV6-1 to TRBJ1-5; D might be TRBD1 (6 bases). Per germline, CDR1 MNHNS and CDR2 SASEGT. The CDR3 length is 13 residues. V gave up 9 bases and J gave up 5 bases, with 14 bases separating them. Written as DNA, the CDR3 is TGTGCCAGTAGGGGACATCTCGATCAGCCCCAGCATTTT. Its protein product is CASRGHLDQPQHF.

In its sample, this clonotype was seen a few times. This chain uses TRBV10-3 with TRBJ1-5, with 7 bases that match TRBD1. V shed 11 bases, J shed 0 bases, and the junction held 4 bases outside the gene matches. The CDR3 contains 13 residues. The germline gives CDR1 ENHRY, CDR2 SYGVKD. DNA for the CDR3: TGTGCCGTCGGGACAGATAGCAATCAGCCCCAGCATTTT. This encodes CAVGTDSNQPQHF.

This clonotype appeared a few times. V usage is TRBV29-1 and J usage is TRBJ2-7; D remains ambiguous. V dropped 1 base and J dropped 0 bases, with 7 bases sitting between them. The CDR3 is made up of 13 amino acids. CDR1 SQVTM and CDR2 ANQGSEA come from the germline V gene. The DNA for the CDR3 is TGCAGCGTTGAAGCACGGTCCTCCTACGAGCAGTACTTC. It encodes CSVEARSSYEQYF.

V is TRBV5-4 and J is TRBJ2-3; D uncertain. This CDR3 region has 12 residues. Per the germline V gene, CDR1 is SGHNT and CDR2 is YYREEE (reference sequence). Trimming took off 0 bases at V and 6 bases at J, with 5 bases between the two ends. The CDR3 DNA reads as TGTGCCAGCAGCTTGGCTACGGATACGCAGTATTTT. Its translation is CASSLATDTQYF.

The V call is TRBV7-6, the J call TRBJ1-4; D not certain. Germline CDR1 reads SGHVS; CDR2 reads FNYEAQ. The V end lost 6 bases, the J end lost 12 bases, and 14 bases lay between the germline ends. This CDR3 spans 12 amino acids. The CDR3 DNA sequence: TGTGCCAGCAGTTTCCCGGGAATGGAACTGTTTTTT. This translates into CASSFPGMELFF.

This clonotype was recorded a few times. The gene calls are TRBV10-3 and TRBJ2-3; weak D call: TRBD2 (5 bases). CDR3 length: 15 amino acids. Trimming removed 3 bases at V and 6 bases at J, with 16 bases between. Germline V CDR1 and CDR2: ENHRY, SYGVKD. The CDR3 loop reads CAISDNQRTGDTQYF. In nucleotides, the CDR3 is TGTGCCATCAGTGACAACCAGAGAACGGGGGATACGCAGTATTTT.

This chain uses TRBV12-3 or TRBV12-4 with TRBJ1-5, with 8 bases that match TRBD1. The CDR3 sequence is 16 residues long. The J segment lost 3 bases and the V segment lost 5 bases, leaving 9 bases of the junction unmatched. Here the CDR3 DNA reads TGTGCCAGCAGTCCCTGGACAGGGACGATCAATCAGCCCCAGCATTTT. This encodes CASSPWTGTINQPQHF.

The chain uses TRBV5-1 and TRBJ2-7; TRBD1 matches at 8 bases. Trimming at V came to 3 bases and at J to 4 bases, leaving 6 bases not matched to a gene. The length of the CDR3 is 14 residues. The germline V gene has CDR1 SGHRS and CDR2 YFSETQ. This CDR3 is CASSSQGGIYEQYF. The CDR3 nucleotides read TGCGCCAGCAGCTCACAGGGGGGCATTTACGAGCAGTACTTC.

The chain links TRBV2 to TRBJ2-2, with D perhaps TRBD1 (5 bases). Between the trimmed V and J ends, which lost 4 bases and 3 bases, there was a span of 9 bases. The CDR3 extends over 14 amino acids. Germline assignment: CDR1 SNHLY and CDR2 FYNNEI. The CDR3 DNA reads TGTGCCAGCAGTGTTGACAGCTACACCGGGGAGCTGTTTTTT. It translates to CASSVDSYTGELFF.

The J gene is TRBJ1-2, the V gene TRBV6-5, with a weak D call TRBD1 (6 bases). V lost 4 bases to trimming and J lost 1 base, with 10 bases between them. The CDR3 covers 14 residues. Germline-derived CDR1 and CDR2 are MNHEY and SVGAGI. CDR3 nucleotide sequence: TGTGCCAGCAGTTCGCCGGACAGTAACTATGGCTACACCTTC. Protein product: CASSSPDSNYGYTF.

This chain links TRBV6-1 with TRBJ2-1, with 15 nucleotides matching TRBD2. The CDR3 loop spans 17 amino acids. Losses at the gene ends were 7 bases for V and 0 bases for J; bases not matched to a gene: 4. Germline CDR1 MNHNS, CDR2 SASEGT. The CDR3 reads CASTGLAGGSSYNEQFF. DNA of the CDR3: TGTGCCAGCACGGGACTAGCGGGGGGCAGCTCCTACAATGAGCAGTTCTTC.

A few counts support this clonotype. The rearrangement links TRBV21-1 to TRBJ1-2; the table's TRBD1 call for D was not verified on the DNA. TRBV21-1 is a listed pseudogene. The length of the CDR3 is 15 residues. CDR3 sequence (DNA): TGTGCCAGCAGCAAAGTAGGCTCCAGGGTCAATGGCTACACCTTC. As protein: CASSKVGSRVNGYTF.

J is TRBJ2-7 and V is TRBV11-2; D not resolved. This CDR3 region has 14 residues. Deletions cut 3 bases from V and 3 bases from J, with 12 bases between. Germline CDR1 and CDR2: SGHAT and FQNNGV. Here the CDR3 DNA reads TGTGCCAGCAGCTTGGACCAATGGGGCTACGAGCAGTACTTC. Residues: CASSLDQWGYEQYF.